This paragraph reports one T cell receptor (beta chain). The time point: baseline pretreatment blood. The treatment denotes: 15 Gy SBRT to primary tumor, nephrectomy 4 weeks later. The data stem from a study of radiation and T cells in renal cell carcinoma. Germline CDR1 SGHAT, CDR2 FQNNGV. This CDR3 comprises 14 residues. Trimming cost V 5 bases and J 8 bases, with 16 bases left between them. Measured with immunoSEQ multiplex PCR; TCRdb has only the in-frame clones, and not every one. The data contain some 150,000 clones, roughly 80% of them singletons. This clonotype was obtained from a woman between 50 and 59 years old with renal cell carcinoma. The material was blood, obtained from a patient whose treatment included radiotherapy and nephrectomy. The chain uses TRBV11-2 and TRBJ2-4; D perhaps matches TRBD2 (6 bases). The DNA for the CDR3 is TGTGCCAGCAGCGCGTCGGTTTCGGGAGACATTCAGTACTTC. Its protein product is CASSASVSGDIQYF.